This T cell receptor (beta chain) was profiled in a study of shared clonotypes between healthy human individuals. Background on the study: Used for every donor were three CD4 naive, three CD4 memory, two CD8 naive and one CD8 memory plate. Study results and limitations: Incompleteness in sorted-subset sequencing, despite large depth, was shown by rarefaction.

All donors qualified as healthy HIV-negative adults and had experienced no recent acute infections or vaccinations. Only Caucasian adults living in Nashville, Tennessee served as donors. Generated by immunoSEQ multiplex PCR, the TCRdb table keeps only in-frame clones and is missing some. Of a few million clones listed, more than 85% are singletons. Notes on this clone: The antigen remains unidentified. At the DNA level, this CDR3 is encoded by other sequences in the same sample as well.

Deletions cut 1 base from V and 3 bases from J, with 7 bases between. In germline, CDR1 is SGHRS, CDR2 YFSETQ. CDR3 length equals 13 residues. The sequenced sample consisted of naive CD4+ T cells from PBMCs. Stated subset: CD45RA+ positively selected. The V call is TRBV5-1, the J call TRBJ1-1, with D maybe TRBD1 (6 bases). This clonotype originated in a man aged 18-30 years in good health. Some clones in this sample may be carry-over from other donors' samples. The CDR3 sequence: CASSLRGDTEAFF. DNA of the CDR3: TGCGCCAGCAGCTTGAGGGGGGACACTGAAGCTTTCTTT. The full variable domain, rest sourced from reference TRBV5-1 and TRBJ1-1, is KAGVTQTPRYLIKTRGQQVTLSCSPISGHRSVSWYQQTPGQGLQFLFEYFSETQRNKGNFPGRFSGRQFSNSRSEMNVSTLELGDSALYLCASSLRGDTEAFFGQGTRLTVV.